Presented here are 13 T cell receptor beta chains from one specimen sequenced in a study of shared clonotypes between healthy human individuals. Profiling relied on immunoSEQ multiplex PCR, and the TCRdb table lists in-frame clones only, not all of them. Among 650,000 to 750,000 clones listed, approximately 75% were seen once. Sample: memory CD4+ T cells sorted from blood. Described subset: CD45RA-negative fraction. The origin of the receptors is a woman between 25 and 40 years old in good health.

V usage is TRBV5-1 and J usage is TRBJ2-1, with D tentatively TRBD2 (6 bases). This CDR3 comprises 18 residues. The V gene's germline CDR1 is SGHRS and CDR2 YFSETQ. Trimming pared 0 bases from V and 3 bases from J, leaving 19 bases between. The CDR3: CASSLAFAGGLDYNEQFF. The CDR3 nucleotides read TGCGCCAGCAGCTTGGCTTTCGCCGGGGGACTCGACTACAATGAGCAGTTCTTC.

This CDR3 reads CAWSRTGPYNEQFF. CDR3 nucleotides: TGTGCCTGGAGTCGGACAGGGCCCTACAATGAGCAGTTCTTC. The genes are TRBV30 and TRBJ2-1, with 8 bases that match TRBD1. Unmatched junction bases numbered 2, after V lost 2 bases and J lost 2 bases. The germline V gene has CDR1 GTSNPN and CDR2 SVGIG (reference sequence). The CDR3 totals 14 residues.

The chain employs TRBV28 and TRBJ1-5; D not certain. The V end was cut by 5 bases, the J end by 5 bases, with 19 bases between. There are 16 residues in the CDR3. The germline V gene encodes CDR1 MDHEN and CDR2 SYDVKM. DNA of the CDR3: TGTGCCAGCAGTACTGGGTCAGGTACCCTGTATCAGCCCCAGCATTTT. This gives the protein CASSTGSGTLYQPQHF.

The V gene is TRBV30, the J gene TRBJ1-3, with D unclear. In germline, CDR1 is GTSNPN, CDR2 SVGIG (reference sequence). The CDR3 contains 14 residues. Between the trimmed V and J ends, which lost 0 bases and 9 bases, there was a span of 15 bases. CDR3: CAWSVPPPGVTIYF. In DNA form, the CDR3 reads TGTGCCTGGAGTGTTCCGCCGCCCGGGGTCACCATATATTTT.

The CDR3 loop reads CASSKRTAPIIEAFF. The CDR3 DNA sequence: TGTGCCAGCAGTAAACGGACAGCGCCGATAATTGAAGCTTTCTTT. The chain is built from TRBV27 and TRBJ1-1, with D perhaps TRBD1 (6 bases). V was cut by 5 bases and J by 7 bases, with 20 bases left in between. Germline loops: CDR1 MNHEY, CDR2 SMNVEV (reference sequence). This CDR3 is built from 15 residues.

This clone was seen only a few times. The chain links TRBV7-6 to TRBJ2-3; no clear D. In germline, CDR1 is SGHVS, CDR2 FNYEAQ. The CDR3 contains 15 residues. The germline V and J ends were trimmed by 0 bases and 0 bases, with 7 bases remaining between them. In DNA form, the CDR3 reads TGTGCCAGCAGCTTAGCGCAACTAAGCACAGATACGCAGTATTTT. The encoded protein is CASSLAQLSTDTQYF.

This clone was observed once. The V call is TRBV28, the J call TRBJ2-1; 7 nucleotides line up with TRBD2. V trimming: 4 bases; J trimming: 4 bases; junction bases outside the gene matches: 10. The CDR3 spans 16 residues. Germline CDR1 is MDHEN and CDR2 is SYDVKM. The CDR3 DNA reads as TGTGCCAGCAGTTCCCAGCGACTAGCCGCGTACAATGAGCAGTTCTTC. This gives the protein CASSSQRLAAYNEQFF.

This clone was counted ten times or more. The V and J genes are TRBV7-6 and TRBJ1-4, with 7 bases fitting TRBD1. The J segment lost 6 bases and the V segment lost 1 base, leaving 5 bases of the junction unmatched. CDR1 is SGHVS and CDR2 is FNYEAQ in the germline V gene. The CDR3 covers 15 residues. The CDR3 loop reads CASSLGGTAHEKLFF. As DNA, the CDR3 is TGTGCCAGCAGCTTAGGGGGGACAGCCCATGAAAAACTGTTTTTT. The full variable domain, rest sourced from reference TRBV7-6 and TRBJ1-4, is GAGVSQSPRYKVTKRGQDVALRCDPISGHVSLYWYRQALGQGPEFLTYFNYEAQQDKSGLPNDRFSAERPEGSISTLTIQRTEQRDSAMYRCASSLGGTAHEKLFFGSGTQLSVL.

The genes are TRBV5-4 and TRBJ2-7; possibly TRBD1 for D (6 bases). CDR3 size: 15 residues. Trimming stripped 4 bases from V and 2 bases from J, with 16 bases between. Germline CDR1 SGHNT, CDR2 YYREEE (reference sequence). The CDR3 sequence: CASSPKGGDAYEQYF. As DNA, the CDR3 is TGTGCCAGCAGCCCCAAAGGGGGAGACGCCTACGAGCAGTACTTC.

The chain has TRBV6-1 and TRBJ2-7; TRBD2 aligns across 8 bases. The CDR3 contains 14 residues. Germline loops: CDR1 MNHNS, CDR2 SASEGT. Trimming removed 4 bases from V and 7 bases from J; junction bases left unmatched: 9. The CDR3 DNA reads TGTGCCAGCAGTGGACTAGCGAACCTGGGGGAGCAGTACTTC. It specifies CASSGLANLGEQYF.

The chain is built from TRBV14 and TRBJ2-1, with 10 bases matching TRBD2. Looked up from germline, CDR1 is SGHDN and CDR2 is FVKESK. The CDR3 has 17 amino acids. V was clipped by 1 base and J by 9 bases; unmatched bases: 12. This CDR3 reads CASSQVRRLAGEGEQFF. CDR3 nucleotides: TGTGCCAGCAGCCAAGTCAGAAGGCTAGCGGGAGAGGGTGAGCAGTTCTTC. Supplemented by reference TRBV14 and TRBJ2-1, the full variable domain reads EAGVTQFPSHSVIEKGQTVTLRCDPISGHDNLYWYRRVMGKEIKFLLHFVKESKQDESGMPNNRFLAERTGGTYSTLKVQPAELEDSGVYFCASSQVRRLAGEGEQFFGPGTRLTVL.

A single count supports this clone. The V call is TRBV7-3, the J call TRBJ2-1; D call uncertain. Germline values: CDR1 SGHTA, CDR2 FQGTGA. This CDR3 has 14 amino acids. Trimming removed 0 bases from V and 3 bases from J, with 6 bases in between. CDR3 DNA sequence: TGTGCCAGCAGCTTAACTAGGGACTACAATGAGCAGTTCTTC. It yields the protein CASSLTRDYNEQFF.

This chain links TRBV6-5 with TRBJ1-5; TRBD1 is a possible D gene (6 bases). Looked up from germline, CDR1 is MNHEY and CDR2 is SVGAGI. The CDR3 has 15 residues. Trimming removed 0 bases at V and 6 bases at J, with 12 bases between. CDR3 DNA: TGTGCCAGCAGTTACTCCCCAGGGGCCGGTCAGCCCCAGCATTTT. Translating it yields CASSYSPGAGQPQHF.